This TCR beta chain was sequenced for a study of T cell responses to AZD1222 COVID-19 vaccine. Findings and limits, study-wide: Spike-specific TCR breadth and depth rose after two AZD1222 doses. Most donors were white British and more were female, and clonal diversity was possibly underestimated.

The CDR3 covers 15 residues. Between the trimmed V and J ends, which lost 6 bases and 2 bases, there was a span of 15 bases. CDR1 is KGHSH and CDR2 is LQKENI in the germline V gene. The table came from immunoSEQ multiplex PCR; TCRdb's copy has only in-frame clones and leaves some out. The sample includes roughly 120,000 clones, more than 85% of them seen just once. As regards this clone: Its antigen is not known.

The V call is TRBV18, the J call TRBJ2-3; the D gene is possibly TRBD1 (5 bases). The origin of this receptor is an adult who received the AZD1222 COVID-19 vaccine. Sample: peripheral blood, taken 28 days after the second AZD1222 dose. This chain's CDR3 is CASSVQDPDTDTQYF. In DNA form, the CDR3 reads TGTGCCAGCTCTGTACAGGACCCTGACACAGATACGCAGTATTTT. Variable domain in full (rest from reference TRBV18 and TRBJ2-3): NAGVMQNPRHLVRRRGQEARLRCSPMKGHSHVYWYRQLPEEGLKFMVYLQKENIIDESGMPKERFSAEFPKEGPSILRIQQVVRGDSAAYFCASSVQDPDTDTQYFGPGTRLTVL.